Following are 28 T cell receptor beta chains from one sample sequenced in a study of a mutant IDH1 vaccine in newly diagnosed glioma. Clones were read by immunoSEQ multiplex PCR, and TCRdb kept only the in-frame ones, dropping some. There are 100,000 to 150,000 clones in the sample; about 82% occur only once, and approximately 5% lies in the top ten. As for time point: week 11, during vaccination. What each vaccine dose contained was 300 ug of mutant IDH1 20-mer peptide, accompanied by topical imiquimod. For these TCRs, the target antigens are not known. The sample here was PBMCs, taken from a glioma patient whose treatment included an IDH1 peptide vaccine. The source of these receptors is a man aged 40-49 years with glioma.

J is TRBJ1-6 and V is TRBV30, with 8 bases that match TRBD1. The CDR3 is made up of 15 amino acids. From germline, CDR1 is GTSNPN and CDR2 SVGIG (reference sequence). Unmatched junction bases numbered 4, after V lost 1 base and J lost 5 bases. The CDR3 nucleotides are TGTGCCTGGAGTGCTCGGGGACAGGATAATTCACCCCTCCACTTT. It specifies CAWSARGQDNSPLHF.

V usage is TRBV4-3 and J usage is TRBJ2-3, with D unresolved. Germline V gene lookup returns CDR1 LGHNA and CDR2 YSLEER. CDR3 length equals 14 residues. V dropped 2 bases and J dropped 3 bases, with 9 bases sitting between them. CDR3 sequence reads: CASSQQVGTDTQYF. DNA for the CDR3: TGCGCCAGCAGCCAACAAGTAGGGACAGATACGCAGTATTTT.

In DNA, the CDR3 is TGCAGCGTCCTCGGACCTGACGGCTCTGGGGCCAACGTCCTGACTTTC. Translated: CSVLGPDGSGANVLTF. V usage is TRBV29-1 and J usage is TRBJ2-6; D is undetermined. CDR1 is SQVTM, CDR2 ANQGSEA, per germline. The CDR3 runs to 16 residues. V lost 6 bases to trimming and J lost 0 bases, with 15 bases between them.

This rearrangement joins TRBV4-2 to TRBJ2-4; TRBD2 agrees at 11 bases. The J segment lost 6 bases and the V segment lost 0 bases, leaving 7 bases of the junction unmatched. This CDR3 region has 17 residues. From germline, CDR1 is LGHNA and CDR2 YNFKEQ. Here the CDR3 DNA reads TGTGCCAGCAGCCAAGATAGTCCAACTAGCGGGGGAAACATTCAGTACTTC. It encodes CASSQDSPTSGGNIQYF.

The chain employs TRBV10-3 and TRBJ1-5; D is possibly TRBD1 (6 bases). With 10 bases removed from V and 4 bases from J, the gap between germline ends came to 20 bases. The CDR3 loop spans 15 amino acids. Germline-derived CDR1 and CDR2 are ENHRY and SYGVKD. In DNA, the CDR3 is TGTGCCACCGCAAGGACAGATGGGGCAAATCAGCCCCAGCATTTT. Residues: CATARTDGANQPQHF.

This sequence joins TRBV2 and TRBJ1-6; D gene ambiguous. V was shortened by 6 bases and J by 9 bases, with 18 bases between the two germline ends. Germline lookup yields CDR1 SNHLY and CDR2 FYNNEI. CDR3 length equals 15 residues. This CDR3 reads CASSDVRGGSSPLHF. The CDR3, as DNA: TGTGCCAGCAGCGACGTACGGGGAGGAAGTTCACCCCTCCACTTT.

A word on this clone: One end of the junction does not line up with germline, which may come from a read error. The chain carries TRBV7-7 and TRBJ2-1; D gene uncertain. CDR1 and CDR2 from the germline V gene are SSHAT and FNYEAQ (reference sequence). This CDR3 is 13 amino acids long. Here the CDR3 reads CASSVGQNNEQFF. The CDR3 DNA reads TGTGCTAGCAGCGTAGGGCAGAACAATGAGCAGTTCTTC.

The rearrangement joins TRBV7-9 to TRBJ1-2; 7 bases fit TRBD1. This CDR3 region has 14 residues. Germline loops: CDR1 SEHNR, CDR2 FQNEAQ (reference sequence). The J segment lost 2 bases and the V segment lost 5 bases, leaving 5 bases of the junction unmatched. CDR3 bases: TGTGCCAGCAGCGGCCAGGGGGAAAACTATGGCTACACCTTC. It translates to CASSGQGENYGYTF.

The V gene is TRBV25-1, the J gene TRBJ2-2, with D maybe TRBD1 (5 bases). Germline V gives CDR1 MGHDK, CDR2 SYGVNS. V lost 7 bases to trimming and J lost 7 bases, with 19 bases between them. The CDR3 is 15 amino acids. As DNA, the CDR3 is TGTGCCAGCATGGGGCAGCAGGGAAGGGGCGGGGAGCTGTTTTTT. Its translation is CASMGQQGRGGELFF.

There are a few counts of this clone. The chain recombines TRBV28 with TRBJ1-5, with D perhaps TRBD1 (5 bases). V was cut by 2 bases and J by 0 bases, with 8 bases left in between. The germline V gene has CDR1 MDHEN and CDR2 SYDVKM. The CDR3 has 15 amino acids. CDR3 amino acids: CASSLQGGSNQPQHF. As DNA, the CDR3 is TGTGCCAGCAGTTTACAGGGAGGTAGCAATCAGCCCCAGCATTTT.

This chain connects TRBV6-1 to TRBJ1-2, with 8 positions matching TRBD1. The CDR3 sequence is 15 residues long. Germline assignment: CDR1 MNHNS and CDR2 SASEGT. The J segment lost 1 base and the V segment lost 6 bases, leaving 7 bases of the junction unmatched. The CDR3 coding sequence is TGTGCCAGCAGCTGGACAGGGCTTAATAACTATGGCTACACCTTC. Translation: CASSWTGLNNYGYTF.

With respect to this clone: Additional DNA sequences in this sample encode the identical CDR3. The J gene is TRBJ1-1, the V gene TRBV7-2; weak D call: TRBD1 (5 bases). The V end lost 5 bases, the J end lost 7 bases, and 14 bases lay between the germline ends. From germline, CDR1 is SGHTA and CDR2 FQGNSA. The CDR3 runs 13 residues. In DNA, the CDR3 is TGTGCCAGCAGCCTAGGGGCAGTGGGTGAAGCTTTCTTT. Translating it yields CASSLGAVGEAFF.

The chain uses TRBV4-3 and TRBJ2-7, with 7 bases fitting TRBD2. The V gene end was trimmed by 7 bases and the J gene end by 2 bases; junction bases not matched to a gene: 20. CDR3 length: 18 residues. Germline-derived CDR1 and CDR2 are LGHNA and YSLEER. The CDR3 reads CASTPKDQRGRPPYEQYF. The CDR3 DNA reads TGCGCCAGCACCCCGAAGGATCAGCGGGGCCGACCTCCCTACGAGCAGTACTTC.

The V gene is TRBV6-5, the J gene TRBJ1-4; D not resolved. The CDR3 loop spans 15 amino acids. The V and J ends lost 0 bases and 1 base respectively, with 6 bases between them. Germline lookup yields CDR1 MNHEY and CDR2 SVGAGI. The CDR3 loop is CASSYSRGTNEKLFF. The CDR3 DNA sequence: TGTGCCAGCAGTTACTCTCGGGGAACTAATGAAAAACTGTTTTTT.

The chain has TRBV7-2 and TRBJ2-2; 7 bases match TRBD1. CDR1 is SGHTA, CDR2 FQGNSA, per germline. V lost 5 bases, J lost 3 bases, and 9 bases stayed unmatched. CDR3 length: 16 residues. The CDR3 nucleotides read TGTGCCAGCAGCCCTGGTCCGGGACAGTACACCGGGGAGCTGTTTTTT. Residues: CASSPGPGQYTGELFF.

V gene TRBV5-4 combines with J gene TRBJ2-1, with 11 bases that match TRBD2. With V trimmed by 7 bases and J by 7 bases, 16 bases remained unmatched. CDR3 length: 17 amino acids. Germline V gene sequence: CDR1 SGHNT, CDR2 YYREEE (reference sequence). The CDR3 sequence is CASGGLAGGRTLNEQFF. In DNA form, the CDR3 reads TGTGCCAGCGGAGGGCTAGCGGGGGGCCGGACTTTGAATGAGCAGTTCTTC.

J is TRBJ2-1 and V is TRBV11-3; no reliable D call. The CDR3 spans 15 residues. Germline CDR1 SGHNT, CDR2 YENEEA. V lost 1 base, J lost 0 bases, and 7 bases lay in between. The CDR3 nucleotides read TGTGCCAGCAGCTTAGGAGGAAACTCCTACAATGAGCAGTTCTTC. Its protein product is CASSLGGNSYNEQFF.

The chain carries TRBV2 and TRBJ2-3, with D maybe TRBD1 (6 bases). V gave up 1 base and J gave up 5 bases, with 10 bases separating them. Looked up from germline, CDR1 is SNHLY and CDR2 is FYNNEI. The CDR3 totals 14 residues. The CDR3 coding sequence is TGTGCCAGCAGTGAAGACAGGGTGGGAGATACGCAGTATTTT. Encoded protein: CASSEDRVGDTQYF.

The chain recombines TRBV29-1 with TRBJ2-5; D gene unclear. The CDR3 totals 13 residues. V was pared by 6 bases and J by 0 bases, with 11 bases between. In germline, CDR1 is SQVTM, CDR2 ANQGSEA. The CDR3 loop is CSVPSGYQETQYF. The CDR3 DNA is TGCAGCGTCCCGTCGGGTTACCAAGAGACCCAGTACTTC.

This sequence joins TRBV7-6 and TRBJ2-3; D tentatively fits TRBD1 or TRBD2 (5 bases each). The CDR3 runs to 13 residues. Germline V gene lookup returns CDR1 SGHVS and CDR2 FNYEAQ. V shed 5 bases and J shed 8 bases, with 14 bases lying between them. This CDR3 is CASSPGTMGTQYF. CDR3 nucleotides: TGTGCCAGCAGCCCCGGGACCATGGGTACGCAGTATTTT.

This clone was detected ten times or more. The chain carries TRBV12-5 and TRBJ1-1, with 10 bases lining up with TRBD1. Germline CDR1 is LGHNT and CDR2 is FRNRAP. The CDR3 totals 17 residues. Trimming at V came to 0 bases and at J to 1 base, leaving 5 bases not matched to a gene. CDR3 amino acids: CASGLVLGDRGNTEAFF. CDR3 nucleotide sequence: TGTGCTAGTGGTTTGGTACTAGGGGACAGGGGGAACACTGAAGCTTTCTTT.

J is TRBJ1-2 and V is TRBV15; 8 nucleotides agree with TRBD1. Per the germline V gene, CDR1 is LNHNV and CDR2 is YYDKDF (reference sequence). The CDR3 length is 13 residues. After removal of 9 bases from V and 7 bases from J, the junction contained 10 bases not matched to a gene. CDR3: CATFGTTGAGYTF. The DNA for the CDR3 is TGTGCCACTTTCGGTACGACAGGGGCTGGCTACACCTTC.

This clone occurred many times. The chain uses TRBV6-4 and TRBJ2-6, with 9 bases identical to TRBD2. CDR3 size: 15 residues. Germline-derived CDR1 and CDR2 are MRHNA and SNTAGT. The ends lost 4 bases at V and 2 bases at J; junction bases unmatched: 0. The CDR3 nucleotides read TGTGCCAGCAGTGGCGGGGGGGCTGGGGCCAACGTCCTGACTTTC. This sequence encodes CASSGGGAGANVLTF.

The chain uses TRBV11-2 and TRBJ2-5; 8 bases agree with TRBD1. The CDR3 sequence is 15 residues long. CDR1 is SGHAT and CDR2 is FQNNGV in the germline V gene. Trimming took 7 bases from V and 2 from J; bases not matched to a gene: 9. The CDR3 sequence is CASTSGRTGQETQYF. The DNA of the CDR3 is TGTGCCAGCACCTCCGGGCGGACAGGGCAAGAGACCCAGTACTTC.

Here the CDR3 DNA reads TGTGCCAGCAGCCAAGGTGGCCTCGGGCAGCCCCAGCATTTT. Its translation is CASSQGGLGQPQHF. V usage is TRBV14 and J usage is TRBJ1-5; D call uncertain. Trimming shortened V by 1 base and J by 7 bases, and 11 bases separated the two germline ends. CDR3 size: 14 residues. Germline assignment: CDR1 SGHDN and CDR2 FVKESK.

The chain joins TRBV5-1 to TRBJ1-3; D ambiguous. Germline loops: CDR1 SGHRS, CDR2 YFSETQ. CDR3 length: 14 residues. V dropped 5 bases and J dropped 0 bases, with 9 bases sitting between them. This chain's CDR3 is CASRSAHSGNTIYF. The CDR3 DNA follows: TGCGCCAGCAGGTCAGCTCACTCTGGAAACACCATATATTTT.

As concerns this clone: Other DNA sequences from this sample encode an identical CDR3 as well. The CDR3 loop reads CASRHTYEQYF. In DNA, the CDR3 is TGTGCCAGCAGACACACCTACGAGCAGTACTTC. The J gene is TRBJ2-7, the V gene TRBV6-1; D is unclear. Germline CDR1 reads MNHNS; CDR2 reads SASEGT. Trimming removed 6 bases from V and 2 bases from J, with 5 bases in between. This CDR3 comprises 11 residues.

The chain joins TRBV4-3 to TRBJ2-5, with D tentatively TRBD1 (5 bases). In germline, CDR1 is LGHNA, CDR2 YSLEER. Trimming took 0 bases from V and 2 from J, leaving 7 bases between them. This CDR3 contains 14 residues. For the CDR3, the DNA is TGCGCCAGCAGCCAAGACAGGGCTCAAGAGACCCAGTACTTC. This translates into CASSQDRAQETQYF.